The rows below give T cell receptor beta chains drawn from one sample of a study of beta chain features in type 1 diabetes. Only in-frame clones appear in the TCRdb table, and some are missing; sequencing was by immunoSEQ multiplex PCR. The sample has about 700,000 clones, roughly 13% seen once. The specimen was naive CD4+ T cells from blood. These receptor sequences come from a man aged 18 to 29 with type 1 diabetes. Each CDR3 is given with its conserved first and last residue. The order of the fields is V gene, J gene, D gene, clone size, CDR3 DNA, CDR3 protein. The D gene is left open where the match is weak. Rows give clone size only sometimes, using once, few, many, or a class for an expanded clone.

TRBV7-2,TRBJ1-1,TRBD1,NA,TGTGCCAGCAGCTTCACAGGGGGCTCTGAAGCTTTCTTT,CASSFTGGSEAFF
TRBV30,TRBJ1-3,NA,NA,TGTGCCTGGAGTTTGGCTGGGGACACCATATATTTT,CAWSLAGDTIYF
TRBV19,TRBJ2-5,NA,NA,TGTGCCAGTAGTAGCACAGGGCTAGAGACCCAGTACTTC,CASSSTGLETQYF
TRBV25-1,TRBJ1-5,NA,NA,TGTGCCAGCTCCCTCTCGGGGGGCAATCAGCCCCAGCATTTT,CASSLSGGNQPQHF
TRBV7-7,TRBJ2-5,NA,NA,TGTGCCAGCAGCTTAGCGGAGGACCCGGCTTGGACCCAGTACTTC,CASSLAEDPAWTQYF
TRBV27,TRBJ2-3,TRBD2,few,TGTGCCAGCAGTCCCCCTCGATTCGGGGGGGTGACAGATACGCAGTATTTT,CASSPPRFGGVTDTQYF
TRBV10-3,TRBJ2-7,NA,NA,TGTGCCATCAGGAGTACCTACGAGCAGTACTTC,CAIRSTYEQYF
TRBV9,TRBJ1-1,NA,NA,TGTGCCAGCAGCGTAGTTGGGACGAACACTGAAGCTTTCTTT,CASSVVGTNTEAFF
TRBV18,TRBJ1-3,TRBD1,few,TGTGCCAGCTCACAACAGGGGCAATCTGGAAACACCATATATTTT,CASSQQGQSGNTIYF
TRBV29-1,TRBJ2-7,TRBD1,NA,TGCAGCGTTGAAGGCCGGGACAGGGTTGCGAGTAACGAGCAGTACTTC,CSVEGRDRVASNEQYF
TRBV7-9,TRBJ1-6,NA,few,TGTGCCAGCAGCCCCTTGAGGGCAGGCGCTGGGGATAATTCACCCCTCCACTTT,CASSPLRAGAGDNSPLHF
TRBV7-2,TRBJ1-5,NA,few,TGTGCCAGCAGCTTAGACCATCAGCCCCAGCATTTT,CASSLDHQPQHF
TRBV4-1,TRBJ2-7,NA,few,TGCGCCAGCAGCCCCAATCGGGGCAGCTTCGAGCAGTACTTC,CASSPNRGSFEQYF
TRBV30,TRBJ1-1,NA,NA,TGTGCCTGGAAGAGGACTGAAGCTTTCTTT,CAWKRTEAFF
TRBV5-1,TRBJ2-1,NA,few,TGCGCCAGCAGCTTGGGGTATCGGGGTCAGAACAATGAGCAGTTCTTC,CASSLGYRGQNNEQFF
TRBV7-3,TRBJ2-6,NA,many,TGTGCCAGCAGCCCAGGACAGCCCTCTGGGGCCAACGTCCTGACTTTC,CASSPGQPSGANVLTF